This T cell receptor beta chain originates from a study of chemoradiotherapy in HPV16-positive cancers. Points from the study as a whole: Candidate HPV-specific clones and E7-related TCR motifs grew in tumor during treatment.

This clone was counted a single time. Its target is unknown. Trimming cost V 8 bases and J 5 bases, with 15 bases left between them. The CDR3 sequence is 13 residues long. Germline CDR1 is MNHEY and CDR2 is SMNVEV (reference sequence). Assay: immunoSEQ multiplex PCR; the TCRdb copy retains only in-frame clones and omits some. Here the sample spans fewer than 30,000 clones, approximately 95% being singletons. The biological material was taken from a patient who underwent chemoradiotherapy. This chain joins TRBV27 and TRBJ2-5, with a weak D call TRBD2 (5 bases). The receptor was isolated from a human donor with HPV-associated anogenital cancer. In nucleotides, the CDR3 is TGTGCCAGCGCTCTTCGGACTCAGGAGACCCAGTACTTC. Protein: CASALRTQETQYF.